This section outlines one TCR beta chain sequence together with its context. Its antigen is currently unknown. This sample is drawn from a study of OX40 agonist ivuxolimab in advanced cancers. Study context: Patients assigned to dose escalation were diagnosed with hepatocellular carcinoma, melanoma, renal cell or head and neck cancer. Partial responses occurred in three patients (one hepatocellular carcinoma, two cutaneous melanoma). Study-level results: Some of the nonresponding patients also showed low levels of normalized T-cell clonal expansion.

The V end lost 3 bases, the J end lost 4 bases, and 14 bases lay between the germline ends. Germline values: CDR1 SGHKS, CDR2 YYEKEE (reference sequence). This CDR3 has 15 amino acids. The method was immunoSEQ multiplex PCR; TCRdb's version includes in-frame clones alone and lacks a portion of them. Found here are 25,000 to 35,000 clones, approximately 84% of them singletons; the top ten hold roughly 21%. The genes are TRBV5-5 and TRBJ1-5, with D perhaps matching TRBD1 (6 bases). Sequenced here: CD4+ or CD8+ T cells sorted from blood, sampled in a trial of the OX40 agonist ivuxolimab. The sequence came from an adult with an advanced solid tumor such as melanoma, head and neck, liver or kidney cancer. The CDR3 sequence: CASSWGQGANQPQHF. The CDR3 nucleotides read TGTGCCAGCAGCTGGGGGCAGGGTGCGAATCAGCCCCAGCATTTT.